This T cell receptor beta chain came from a study of preoperative IRX-2 immunotherapy in early breast cancer. Stated treatment: preoperative locoregional IRX-2 cytokine immunotherapy. Patients received preoperative, locoregional IRX-2 cytokine immunotherapy in a phase Ib study. Germline-derived CDR1 and CDR2 are KGHSH and LQKENI. The germline V and J ends were trimmed by 1 base and 8 bases, with 11 bases remaining between them. CDR3 length: 13 amino acids. The repertoire was sequenced with immunoSEQ multiplex PCR; TCRdb's copy has only in-frame clones and lacks some. This sample has under 25,000 clones, with approximately 95% found just once.

The specimen comprised tumor tissue, sampled after IRX-2 immunotherapy. The receptor comes from a human donor with breast cancer. This sequence joins TRBV18 and TRBJ1-1; D ambiguous. The CDR3 DNA reads as TGTGCCAGCTCACCACGGCAGGCAGTAGAAGCTTTCTTT. Translation: CASSPRQAVEAFF.